This TCR beta chain comes out of a study of blood T cell repertoires in COVID-19. Study-wide background: COVID-19 samples from acute and convalescent phases originated in the United States, Italy and Spain. Sample material is recorded as cDNA or gDNA derived from T cells, B-cell-depleted T cells, or PBMCs.

The authors' processing: Reference gene primer amplification yielded estimated nucleated cell counts. Method: immunoSEQ multiplex PCR; TCRdb's copy keeps in-frame clones and lacks some. The V and J calls and clone size are taken from that table; D and trimming were inferred from the DNA. This table has 120,000 or so clones, about 74% appearing once. This CDR3 contains 16 residues. The germline gives CDR1 LNHDA, CDR2 SQIVND (reference sequence). Trimming left V 3 bases short and J 2 bases short, with 11 bases between. This clone occurred a few times. The sample taken for sequencing was peripheral blood. This TCR was recovered from a man aged 70 or older with acute or convalescent COVID-19. The V and J genes are TRBV19 and TRBJ2-6; TRBD2 might be the D (7 bases). CDR3 protein: CASSIIGGAGANVLTF. In DNA form, the CDR3 reads TGTGCCAGTAGTATTATAGGGGGGGCTGGGGCCAACGTCCTGACTTTC.